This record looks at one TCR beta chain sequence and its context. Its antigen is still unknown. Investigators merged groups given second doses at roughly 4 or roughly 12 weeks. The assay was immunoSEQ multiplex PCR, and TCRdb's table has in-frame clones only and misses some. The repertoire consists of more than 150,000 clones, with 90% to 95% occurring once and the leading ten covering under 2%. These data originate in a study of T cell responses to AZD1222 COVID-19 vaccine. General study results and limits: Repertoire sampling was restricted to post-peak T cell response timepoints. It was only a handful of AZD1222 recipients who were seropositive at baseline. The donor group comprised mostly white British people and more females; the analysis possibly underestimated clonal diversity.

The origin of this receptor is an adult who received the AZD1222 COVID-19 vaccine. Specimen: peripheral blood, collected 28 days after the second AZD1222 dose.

The CDR3 nucleotides are TGTGCCAGCAGCCGTAGAAACAGCCCCACCTACGAGCAGTACTTC. The encoded protein is CASSRRNSPTYEQYF. This chain joins TRBV28 and TRBJ2-7; no clear D. The V gene lost 6 bases and the J gene lost 2 bases, with 17 bases spanning the gap. CDR1 is MDHEN, CDR2 SYDVKM, per germline. The CDR3 has 15 residues. The full variable domain, with the rest looked up from reference TRBV28 and TRBJ2-7, is DVKVTQSSRYLVKRTGEKVFLECVQDMDHENMFWYRQDPGLGLRLIYFSYDVKMKEKGDIPEGYSVSREKKERFSLILESASTNQTSMYLCASSRRNSPTYEQYFGPGTRLTVT.